The 19 T cell receptor beta chains below all came from one sample that was sequenced in a study of T-cell reconstitution after alpha-beta-depleted transplantation in children. The TCRbeta library incorporated unique molecular identifiers. TCRdb reanalysed the PCR reads using MiXCR and keeps one entry per CDR3 protein. The sample records about 600,000 distinct CDR3 sequences, 23% being singletons. This specimen was PBMCs, mostly from graft donor cells, taken 360 days after TCRalphabeta/CD19-depleted stem cell transplant. The receptors here all came from a boy younger than two who had a stem cell transplant for acute myeloid leukemia, so the T cells may come from the graft donor.

This clonotype was detected ten times or more. The rearrangement joins TRBV20-1 to TRBJ2-2, with a weak D call TRBD1 (6 bases). V dropped 4 bases and J dropped 6 bases, with 21 bases sitting between them. This CDR3 has 16 residues. CDR1 and CDR2 from the germline V gene are DFQATT and SNEGSKA (reference sequence). CDR3 sequence (DNA): TGCAGTGCTACGTCTTGGGGGCTGTATGGTCCCGGGGAGCTGTTTTTT. It translates to CSATSWGLYGPGELFF.

Ten or more counts support this clonotype. The rearrangement uses TRBV20-1 and TRBJ1-1, with D possibly being TRBD1 (6 bases). Trimming pared 4 bases from V and 0 bases from J, leaving 15 bases between. The CDR3 runs to 15 residues. Germline V gives CDR1 DFQATT, CDR2 SNEGSKA (reference sequence). CDR3 loop: CSAKFQGRMNTEAFF. The DNA for the CDR3 is TGCAGTGCTAAATTTCAGGGGCGAATGAACACTGAAGCTTTCTTT.

V usage is TRBV2 and J usage is TRBJ1-1, with D tentatively TRBD1 (5 bases). The ends were cut back, 5 bases at V and 6 bases at J, with 19 bases in the middle. Germline CDR1 and CDR2: SNHLY and FYNNEI. CDR3 size: 15 residues. Here the CDR3 DNA reads TGTGCCAGCAGTCCCCTAGGGGTTGGAGGCGCTGAAGCTTTCTTT. This gives the protein CASSPLGVGGAEAFF.

This clonotype has ten or more counts. The chain links TRBV20-1 to TRBJ2-7, with 8 bases aligning to TRBD1. The CDR3 has 14 amino acids. Trimming cost V 6 bases and J 4 bases; bases outside gene matches: 11. Germline CDR1 and CDR2: DFQATT and SNEGSKA (reference sequence). CDR3 sequence reads: CSADPGQDPYEQYV. The CDR3 DNA reads TGCAGTGCAGACCCGGGACAGGACCCTTACGAGCAGTACGTC.

This clonotype was counted only a few times. This chain joins TRBV6-5 and TRBJ2-3, with 11 bases lining up with TRBD2. Germline assignment: CDR1 MNHEY and CDR2 SVGAGI. Losses at the gene ends were 3 bases for V and 6 bases for J; bases not matched to a gene: 5. The CDR3 spans 15 residues. The DNA of the CDR3 is TGTGCCAGCAGTTATACCGGGACTAGCGGCGATACGCAGTATTTT. Amino acids: CASSYTGTSGDTQYF.

In its sample, this clonotype was seen many times. CDR3 sequence: CSVDRGLYNEQFF. The CDR3 DNA sequence: TGCAGCGTGGACAGGGGGCTCTACAATGAGCAGTTCTTC. This sequence joins TRBV29-1 and TRBJ2-1; 11 bases line up with TRBD1. The CDR3 loop spans 13 amino acids. Looked up from germline, CDR1 is SQVTM and CDR2 is ANQGSEA. Germline trimming cut 6 bases from V and 3 bases from J; bases unmatched to any gene: 1.

This chain links TRBV6-5 with TRBJ1-5; D is unresolved. Germline V gives CDR1 MNHEY, CDR2 SVGAGI. V lost 2 bases and J lost 2, with 10 bases in between. This CDR3 contains 15 residues. DNA of the CDR3: TGTGCCAGCAGTTACCTATTAAAGGGCAATCAGCCCCAGCATTTT. It encodes CASSYLLKGNQPQHF.

The chain has TRBV15 and TRBJ2-5; 14 bases align to TRBD2. From germline, CDR1 is LNHNV and CDR2 YYDKDF (reference sequence). J was trimmed by 2 bases and V by 3 bases; bases with no gene match: 11. CDR3 size: 19 residues. CDR3 loop: CATSREGTSGGPRQETQYF. CDR3 coding DNA: TGTGCCACCAGCAGGGAGGGGACTAGCGGGGGACCCAGGCAAGAGACCCAGTACTTC.

This clonotype was seen once. The DNA for the CDR3 is TGTGCCAGCAGCTTAGGAAGACAGGGGGCAGATGAGCAGTTCTTC. This encodes CASSLGRQGADEQFF. The chain joins TRBV7-9 to TRBJ2-1; 10 bases match TRBD1. This CDR3 spans 15 amino acids. V was clipped by 1 base and J by 8 bases; unmatched bases: 5. From germline, CDR1 is SEHNR and CDR2 FQNEAQ (reference sequence).

With regard to this clonotype: A read error may account for a junction end that differs from germline. This rearrangement joins TRBV6-4 to TRBJ2-2; tentatively, D is TRBD2 (5 bases). This CDR3 region has 14 residues. From germline, CDR1 is MRHNA and CDR2 SNTAGT. The CDR3 loop is CASSNSLGIGELFF. The CDR3 DNA follows: TGTGCCAGCAGTAACTCCCTCGGGATCGGGGAGCTGTTTTTT.

This clonotype was picked up a small number of times. The gene calls are TRBV27 and TRBJ2-2; possible D gene TRBD1, 7 bases. The V end was cut by 3 bases, the J end by 5 bases, with 16 bases between. Germline V CDR1 and CDR2: MNHEY, SMNVEV (reference sequence). The CDR3 contains 16 residues. The CDR3 loop is CASSFQGGETTGELFF. The CDR3 DNA follows: TGTGCCAGCAGTTTTCAGGGGGGCGAAACTACCGGGGAGCTGTTTTTT.

V gene TRBV2 combines with J gene TRBJ2-2; D is possibly TRBD2 (7 bases). The CDR3 is 14 amino acids. Trimming cost V 3 bases and J 5 bases, with 10 bases left between them. Germline-derived CDR1 and CDR2 are SNHLY and FYNNEI. CDR3 region: CASSERGLTGELFF. CDR3 nucleotides: TGTGCCAGCAGTGAGCGGGGGCTGACCGGGGAGCTGTTTTTT.

V usage is TRBV12-3 or TRBV12-4 and J usage is TRBJ1-5; D ambiguous. CDR3 length: 16 amino acids. Trimming stripped 1 base from V and 1 base from J, with 11 bases between. The CDR3 is CASSLEAVRSNQPQHF. CDR3 in DNA: TGTGCCAGCAGTTTAGAGGCAGTTCGGAGCAATCAGCCCCAGCATTTT.

This clonotype was counted between two and nine times. The rearrangement links TRBV5-4 to TRBJ2-1; D could derive from TRBD1 or TRBD2 (5 bases each). The V gene's germline CDR1 is SGHNT and CDR2 YYREEE (reference sequence). The CDR3 sequence is 16 residues long. The ends were cut back, 5 bases at V and 4 bases at J, with 19 bases in the middle. This chain's CDR3 is CASSPITGTRYNEQFF. CDR3 nucleotide sequence: TGTGCCAGCAGTCCTATTACCGGGACCCGATACAATGAGCAGTTCTTC.

This clonotype was recorded at least ten times. The rearrangement joins TRBV25-1 to TRBJ1-1, with 12 bases that match TRBD1. This CDR3 region has 15 residues. J lost 5 bases, V lost 2 bases, and 3 bases had no gene match. The germline CDR1 and CDR2 sequences are MGHDK and SYGVNS. CDR3 sequence reads: CASSEPGQGATEAFF. CDR3 nucleotide sequence: TGTGCCAGCAGTGAACCGGGACAGGGGGCAACTGAAGCTTTCTTT. Based on the CDR3 plus reference TRBV25-1 and TRBJ1-1, the full variable domain is EADIYQTPRYLVIGTGKKITLECSQTMGHDKMYWYQQDPGMELHLIHYSYGVNSTEKGDLSSESTVSRIRTEHFPLTLESARPSHTSQYLCASSEPGQGATEAFFGQGTRLTVV.

The rearrangement links TRBV6-1 to TRBJ2-7; D unresolved. Germline V lookup: CDR1 MNHNS, CDR2 SASEGT. This CDR3 region has 15 residues. Trimming removed 6 bases at V and 1 base at J, with 16 bases between. The DNA for the CDR3 is TGTGCCAGCAGGGCCCCACAGACCCCTTCCTACGAGCAGTACTTC. This encodes CASRAPQTPSYEQYF.

This chain joins TRBV6-2 or TRBV6-3 and TRBJ1-2; TRBD1 aligns across 7 bases. The CDR3 is made up of 15 amino acids. The V gene end was trimmed by 0 bases and the J gene end by 3 bases; junction bases not matched to a gene: 4. CDR1 is MNHEY and CDR2 is SVGEGT in the germline V gene. The CDR3: CASSYSDRLDYGYTF. Written as DNA, the CDR3 is TGTGCCAGCAGTTACTCGGACAGGCTCGACTATGGCTACACCTTC.

In this sample, this clonotype turned up many times. This chain connects TRBV12-3 or TRBV12-4 to TRBJ2-5, with TRBD2 as a possible D gene (5 bases). Deletions cut 4 bases from V and 3 bases from J, with 9 bases between. The CDR3 is 13 residues long. In nucleotides, the CDR3 is TGTGCCAGCAGTTCAAAGGAGGAAGAGACCCAGTACTTC. Amino acid sequence: CASSSKEEETQYF.

This clonotype occurred many times. The chain carries TRBV9 and TRBJ2-1; D possibly matches TRBD1 or TRBD2 (5 bases each). Germline CDR1 reads SGDLS; CDR2 reads YYNGEE. V lost 2 bases to trimming and J lost 4 bases, with 10 bases between them. There are 14 residues in the CDR3. The CDR3 loop reads CASSVRDAYNEQFF. The CDR3 DNA is TGTGCCAGCAGCGTCCGGGACGCATACAATGAGCAGTTCTTC.